Here is one T cell receptor beta chain with its context. Its specificity is unknown. The sample is drawn from a study of T cell responses to AZD1222 COVID-19 vaccine. The length of the CDR3 is 14 residues. Germline V CDR1 and CDR2: MNHEY, SVGEGT. V was cut by 5 bases and J by 0 bases, with 8 bases left in between. Study observations and caveats: Once two AZD1222 doses were given, Spike-specific TCR breadth and depth went up. Nearly half of unique spike-specific TCRs reportedly avoided B.1.351 and B.1.1.7 mutated regions. Just a handful of people given AZD1222 tested seropositive at baseline. Clonal diversity was possibly underestimated; the donors were predominantly white British and more often female.

Libraries were prepared by immunoSEQ multiplex PCR; TCRdb keeps only in-frame clonotypes and omits some of them. There are approximately 220,000 clones in the sample; just over 90% occur only once, and around 1% lies in the top ten. Source: peripheral blood, taken on day 0 of MenACWY control vaccination. The sequence derives from an adult in good health. The chain joins TRBV6-2 or TRBV6-3 to TRBJ1-5, with no clear D. CDR3 sequence: CASSGRISNQPQHF. CDR3 sequence (DNA): TGTGCCAGCAGTGGACGGATTAGCAATCAGCCCCAGCATTTT.